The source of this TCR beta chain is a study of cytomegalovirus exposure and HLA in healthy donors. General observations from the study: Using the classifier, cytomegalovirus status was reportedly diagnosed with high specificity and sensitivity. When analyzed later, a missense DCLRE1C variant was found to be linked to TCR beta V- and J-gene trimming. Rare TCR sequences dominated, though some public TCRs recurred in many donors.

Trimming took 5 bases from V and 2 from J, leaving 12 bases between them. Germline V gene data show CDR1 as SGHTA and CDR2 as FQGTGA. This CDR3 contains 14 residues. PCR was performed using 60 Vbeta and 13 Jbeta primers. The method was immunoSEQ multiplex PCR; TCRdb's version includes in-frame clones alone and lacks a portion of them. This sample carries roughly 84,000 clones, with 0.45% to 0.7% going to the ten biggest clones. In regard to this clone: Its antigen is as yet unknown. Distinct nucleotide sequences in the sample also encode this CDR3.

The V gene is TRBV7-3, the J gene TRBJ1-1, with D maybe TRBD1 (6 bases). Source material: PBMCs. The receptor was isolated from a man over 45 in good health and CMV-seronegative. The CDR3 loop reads CASSLTGLNTEAFF. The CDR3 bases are TGTGCCAGCAGCCTCACAGGGCTAAACACTGAAGCTTTCTTT.